These 25 T cell receptor beta chains share one sample of origin, sequenced in a study of tumor-infiltrating lymphocytes in primary liver carcinoma. Production of TCR beta cDNA used around 460 ng total RNA together with a constant-region primer. It was through three nested multiplex PCR rounds of slightly modified ARM-PCR that TCR beta libraries arose. Primers for the first two PCR rounds were TRBV1-TRBV30 forward primers and a C-beta reverse primer (roughly 10 cycles per round). TCRdb independently ran MiXCR on the multiplex PCR reads; one entry per CDR3 protein. The sample lists hundreds of thousands of distinct CDR3 sequences, nearly 60% occurring once. Researchers drew blood RNA from unsorted whole blood and extracted germline DNA as well. Input material: peripheral blood. Source of these receptors: a young woman with primary liver carcinoma and hepatitis B virus infection.

The V call is TRBV5-6, the J call TRBJ2-1; 8 nucleotides match TRBD2. CDR1 is SGHDT and CDR2 is YYEEEE in the germline V gene. CDR3 length: 13 amino acids. The trim removed 3 bases at V and 8 bases at J, leaving 4 bases unmatched. The CDR3 nucleotides read TGTGCCAGCAGCTCGGAGACTAGCGATGAGCAGTTCTTC. Encoded protein: CASSSETSDEQFF.

Comment on this clonotype: With a much larger clone just one base away, this may be a read error. This chain links TRBV6-6 with TRBJ1-6, with TRBD1 matching over 8 bases. J gave up 7 bases and V 9 bases, and 11 bases lay outside the gene matches. Germline V gene sequence: CDR1 MNHNY, CDR2 SVGAGI (reference sequence). The CDR3 extends over 15 amino acids. The CDR3: CARSPADRGNSPLHF. In DNA form, the CDR3 reads TGTGCCAGGAGTCCCGCAGACAGGGGAAATTCACCCCTCCACTTT.

As regards this clonotype: This may be a read error: a much more frequent sequence differs by one nucleotide. The chain links TRBV4-1 to TRBJ2-3; the match to TRBD2 covers 9 bases. V shed 5 bases, J shed 2 bases, and the junction held 8 bases outside the gene matches. The CDR3 has 16 amino acids. Germline V CDR1 and CDR2: MGHRA, YSYEKL. The CDR3 sequence is CASSAGGGGNTDTQYF. CDR3 nucleotides: TGCGCCAGCAGCGCGGGGGGGGGCGGGAACACAGATACGCAGTATTTT.

Comment on this clonotype: This sequence may be a read error, since a much larger clone differs from it by one base. No conserved phenylalanine or tryptophan is present at the end of the CDR3, so a read error is the likely explanation. The rearrangement links TRBV10-2 to TRBJ2-5; TRBD1 matches 9 bases. The junction had 9 bases not matched to a gene; V was cut back by 5 bases and J by 2 bases. This CDR3 is 16 amino acids long. The germline V gene encodes CDR1 WSHSY and CDR2 SAAADI. CDR3 sequence reads: CASSQLGTGPQETQYY. The CDR3 nucleotides are TGCGCCAGCAGTCAGCTTGGGACAGGGCCACAAGAGACCCAGTACTAC.

CDR3 in DNA: TGTGCCAGCTCACCAAGACTAGCGGATAATGAGCAGTTCTTC. Its translation: CASSPRLADNEQFF. The rearrangement uses TRBV18 and TRBJ2-1; 9 nucleotides agree with TRBD2. Trimming cost V 2 bases and J 7 bases; bases outside gene matches: 3. This CDR3 region has 14 residues. The germline CDR1 and CDR2 sequences are KGHSH and LQKENI.

Concerning this clonotype: The CDR3 does not close with the conserved phenylalanine or tryptophan, likely indicating a read error. The chain carries TRBV10-3 and TRBJ1-1; no clear D gene. CDR1 is ENHRY, CDR2 SYGVKD, per germline. The CDR3 loop spans 13 amino acids. V was trimmed by 5 bases and J by 2 bases, leaving 9 bases between them. The CDR3 loop reads CAISSLYNTEAFI. In DNA form, the CDR3 reads TGTGCCATCAGTTCGTTATACAACACTGAAGCTTTCATT.

Points on this clonotype: Germline and junction disagree at one end, which may indicate a read error. This chain uses TRBV29-1 with TRBJ1-2; 8 nucleotides align to TRBD1. This CDR3 comprises 17 residues. Germline assignment: CDR1 SQVTM and CDR2 ANQGSEA. Here the CDR3 reads CSIEWQGATRNLYGYTF. CDR3 DNA: TGCAGCATTGAGTGGCAGGGGGCGACCCGGAACCTCTATGGCTACACCTTC. The whole variable domain, filled in from reference TRBV29-1 and TRBJ1-2, reads SAVISQKPSRDICQRGTSLTIQCQVDSQVTMMFWYRQQPGQSLTLIATANQGSEATYESGFVIDKFPISRPNLTFSTLTVSNMSPEDSSIYLCSIEWQGATRNLYGYTFGSGTRLTVV.

With respect to this clonotype: A junction end diverges from the germline sequence, so it may reflect a read error. The V and J genes are TRBV29-1 and TRBJ2-3; 9 bases agree with TRBD1. The CDR3 spans 12 residues. Germline loops: CDR1 SQVTM, CDR2 ANQGSEA. As DNA, the CDR3 is TGCAGCGTAACAGGGGGCAGAGATACGCAGTGTTTT. This sequence encodes CSVTGGRDTQCF.

A few counts support this clonotype. The chain uses TRBV7-9 and TRBJ1-1, with TRBD1 matching 7 bases. V shed 2 bases and J 5 bases; nucleotides not matched to a gene: 17. Germline CDR1 and CDR2: SEHNR and FQNEAQ (reference sequence). The CDR3 is 18 amino acids. This CDR3 is CASSLSDRVERTGTEAFF. The CDR3 DNA follows: TGTGCCAGCAGCTTATCCGACAGGGTGGAGAGGACCGGTACTGAAGCTTTCTTT.

This rearrangement joins TRBV5-4 to TRBJ2-1; no clear D. This CDR3 contains 13 residues. The germline V and J ends were trimmed by 5 bases and 6 bases, with 12 bases remaining between them. Per the germline V gene, CDR1 is SGHNT and CDR2 is YYREEE (reference sequence). CDR3 in amino acids: CASSMVPTNEQFF. The CDR3 DNA reads as TGTGCCAGCAGTATGGTACCAACCAATGAGCAGTTCTTC.

On this clonotype: A much more abundant neighbour one base away suggests this may be a read error. The chain is built from TRBV7-9 and TRBJ2-3; D not resolved. The germline gives CDR1 SEHNR, CDR2 FQNEAQ (reference sequence). The CDR3 runs 14 residues. Here the CDR3 reads CASSLLGTTYTQYF. The CDR3, as DNA: TGTGCCAGCAGCTTACTCGGAACCACATATACGCAGTATTTT.

V usage is TRBV7-9 and J usage is TRBJ2-1, with D tentatively TRBD2 (6 bases). Germline loops: CDR1 SEHNR, CDR2 FQNEAQ (reference sequence). This CDR3 region has 12 residues. The V end was cut by 4 bases, the J end by 7 bases, with 8 bases between. CDR3 sequence reads: CASSSSGNEQFF. In nucleotides, the CDR3 is TGTGCCAGCAGCTCCAGCGGGAATGAGCAGTTCTTC. Looking up the rest from reference TRBV7-9 and TRBJ2-1 gives the full variable domain: DTGVSQNPRHKITKRGQNVTFRCDPISEHNRLYWYRQTLGQGPEFLTYFQNEAQLEKSRLLSDRFSAERPKGSFSTLEIQRTEQGDSAMYLCASSSSGNEQFFGPGTRLTVL.

The gene calls are TRBV5-4 and TRBJ2-7, with D hard to call. The CDR3 sequence is 14 residues long. V was pared by 1 base and J by 2 bases, with 10 bases between. The germline V gene has CDR1 SGHNT and CDR2 YYREEE (reference sequence). CDR3: CASSLRLDPYEQYF. DNA for the CDR3: TGTGCCAGCAGCTTGAGGCTAGATCCCTACGAGCAGTACTTC.

In this sample, this clonotype turned up many times. A much bigger clone sits one base away, suggesting this may be a read error. The CDR3 DNA follows: TGTGCCAGCAGCCATACGAATGGGCAGTTCTTC. It yields the protein CASSHTNGQFF. The chain uses TRBV11-3 and TRBJ2-1; D unresolved. The CDR3 is made up of 11 amino acids. Per the germline V gene, CDR1 is SGHNT and CDR2 is YENEEA.

As regards this clonotype: A read error may produce the germline difference seen at one junction end. The chain uses TRBV12-3 or TRBV12-4 and TRBJ2-4, with 9 bases identical to TRBD1. This CDR3 has 16 amino acids. The chain's CDR3 is CASSDRGQSTKNIQCF. CDR3 sequence (DNA): TGTGCCAGCTCGGACAGGGGACAATCAACCAAAAACATTCAGTGCTTC.

The genes are TRBV28 and TRBJ2-1; 10 nucleotides match TRBD2. The trim removed 11 bases at V and 7 bases at J, leaving 14 bases unmatched. The germline CDR1 and CDR2 sequences are MDHEN and SYDVKM. The CDR3 consists of 15 residues. CDR3 DNA: TGTGCCGGCATCTATAGCGGGAGGCAGATGAATGAGCAGTTCTTC. It encodes CAGIYSGRQMNEQFF.

For this clonotype: It differs at one base from a far larger clone, so likely a read error. The rearrangement uses TRBV6-5 and TRBJ2-1; D uncertain. The germline V gene encodes CDR1 MNHEY and CDR2 SVGAGI. The CDR3 is 11 amino acids. The CDR3 bases are TGTGCCAGCGGTTATGGCAATGAGCAGTTCTTC. Encoded protein: CASGYGNEQFF.

The chain employs TRBV7-8 and TRBJ1-1; TRBD1 might be the D (5 bases). Germline loops: CDR1 SGHVS, CDR2 FQNEAQ. The V end lost 2 bases, the J end lost 10 bases, and 20 bases lay between the germline ends. The CDR3 contains 15 residues. CDR3 nucleotides: TGTGCCAGCAGCTTAATGTCCCCAGGTCAGGGCGGAGCTTTCTTT. As protein: CASSLMSPGQGGAFF.

This clonotype occurred a few times. V gene TRBV10-1 combines with J gene TRBJ2-7; D is perhaps TRBD2 (6 bases). Germline CDR1 is WNHNN and CDR2 is SYGVQD (reference sequence). The CDR3 is made up of 14 amino acids. Trimming took 5 bases from V and 6 from J, leaving 17 bases between them. CDR3 residues: CASSQYLQGGEQYF. The DNA for the CDR3 is TGCGCCAGCAGTCAATACCTGCAGGGAGGCGAGCAGTACTTC.

This clonotype has just one count. Just one base apart from a much larger clone, this may be a read error. This chain links TRBV11-3 with TRBJ2-7; 8 nucleotides match TRBD2. The CDR3 is 16 residues long. Per the germline V gene, CDR1 is SGHNT and CDR2 is YENEEA. CDR3 in amino acids: CARSSSGEREYYEQYF. In DNA, the CDR3 is TGTGCCAGGAGCTCCTCCGGCGAGCGGGAGTACTACGAGCAGTACTTC.

With regard to this clonotype: In this CDR3 the conserved last residue, phenylalanine or tryptophan, is missing, so a read error is likely. This chain connects TRBV11-3 to TRBJ2-3; TRBD1 or TRBD2 may be the D gene (5 bases each). This CDR3 is 14 amino acids long. CDR1 SGHNT and CDR2 YENEEA come from the germline V gene. The ends were cut back, 1 base at V and 3 bases at J, with 8 bases in the middle. CDR3 in amino acids: CASSLAGPTDTQYY. The CDR3, as DNA: TGTGCCAGCAGCTTAGCGGGACCAACAGATACGCAGTATTAT.

This clonotype was counted between two and nine times. J is TRBJ2-5 and V is TRBV30, with D hard to call. V was trimmed by 3 bases and J by 7 bases, leaving 15 bases between them. Germline V lookup: CDR1 GTSNPN, CDR2 SVGIG (reference sequence). The CDR3 spans 13 residues. In DNA, the CDR3 is TGTGCCTGGAGCGCCCCGGCTGCAGGGACCCAGTACTTC. It encodes CAWSAPAAGTQYF. The entire variable domain, with the rest obtained from reference TRBV30 and TRBJ2-5, is as follows: SQTIHQWPATLVQPVGSPLSLECTVEGTSNPNLYWYRQAAGRGLQLLFYSVGIGQISSEVPQNLSASRPQDRQFILSSKKLLLSDSGFYLCAWSAPAAGTQYFGPGTRLLVL.

The sample holds many counts of this clonotype. The chain has TRBV11-2 and TRBJ2-7, with TRBD1 identical over 10 bases. Germline-derived CDR1 and CDR2 are SGHAT and FQNNGV. V was clipped by 7 bases and J by 2 bases; unmatched bases: 5. CDR3 length: 14 amino acids. This CDR3 reads CASTWDRGTYEQYF. CDR3 sequence (DNA): TGTGCCAGCACCTGGGACAGGGGAACCTACGAGCAGTACTTC.

This clonotype was detected many times. The V and J genes are TRBV12-3 or TRBV12-4 and TRBJ2-3; D perhaps matches TRBD1 (6 bases). Trimming removed 5 bases at V and 7 bases at J, with 22 bases between. The CDR3 length is 16 residues. The CDR3 protein is CASSTGTLGDRYTQYF. The DNA for the CDR3 is TGTGCCAGCAGTACCGGGACACTGGGGGATCGGTATACGCAGTATTTT.

A few counts support this clonotype. The chain links TRBV6-2 or TRBV6-3 to TRBJ1-2; 7 bases line up with TRBD1. Germline V gene data show CDR1 as MNHEY and CDR2 as SVGEGT. V dropped 6 bases and J dropped 0; count of bases not matched to a gene: 10. The CDR3 contains 16 residues. CDR3 amino acids: CASRADRRETNYGYTF. CDR3 in DNA: TGTGCCAGCAGGGCGGACAGGAGAGAGACTAACTATGGCTACACCTTC.